Listed below are T cell receptor beta chains from one sample, sequenced in a study of blood T cell repertoires in COVID-19. Produced via immunoSEQ multiplex PCR; TCRdb's table is partial and in-frame only. The sample has more than 200,000 clones, less than 90% seen once. The sequencing sample was made of peripheral blood. The receptors stem from a woman aged 80 or older with COVID-19, enrolled during active disease. CDR3s include the opening cysteine and the closing phenylalanine or tryptophan. A D gene is named only where the DNA matches it firmly. For some rows the clone size is stated as once, few or many, or as a class when expanded; others skip it.

abundance	v_gene	j_gene	d_gene	CDR3aa	CDR3nt
-	TRBV6-6	TRBJ1-5	-	CASNSGQTTNQPQHF	TGTGCCAGCAATTCTGGACAGACCACAAATCAGCCCCAGCATTTT
few	TRBV19	TRBJ1-1	-	CASSIGWTEAFF	TGTGCCAGTAGTATCGGGTGGACTGAAGCTTTCTTT
-	TRBV10-3	TRBJ2-1	-	CAISGGQGGHNEQFF	TGTGCCATCAGTGGGGGGCAGGGGGGTCACAATGAGCAGTTCTTC
-	TRBV9	TRBJ1-2	TRBD1	CASSAAAGTGLYGYTF	TGTGCCAGCAGCGCCGCCGCCGGGACAGGACTCTATGGCTACACCTTC
-	TRBV7-2	TRBJ2-2	-	CATTDRGNTGELFF	TGTGCCACGACGGACAGAGGAAACACCGGGGAGCTGTTTTTT
few	TRBV6-4	TRBJ1-2	-	CASRREGNLNYGYTF	TGTGCCAGCCGCCGGGAGGGGAATCTTAACTATGGCTACACCTTC
-	TRBV5-1	TRBJ2-3	TRBD2	CASSLETSGGADTQYF	TGCGCCAGCAGCTTGGAAACTAGCGGGGGGGCAGATACGCAGTATTTT
-	TRBV25-1	TRBJ2-2	-	CASRKSGNTGELFF	TGTGCCAGCAGGAAGAGCGGGAACACCGGGGAGCTGTTTTTT
-	TRBV7-2	TRBJ2-7	TRBD1	CASSPTRDSYEQYF	TGTGCCAGCAGCCCCACCAGGGACAGCTACGAGCAGTACTTC
-	TRBV5-1	TRBJ2-2	-	CASSLRSGWGTGELFF	TGCGCCAGCAGCTTGCGGTCAGGGTGGGGCACCGGGGAGCTGTTTTTT
-	TRBV7-2	TRBJ1-2	-	CASSSGIYGYTF	TGTGCCAGCAGCTCGGGAATCTATGGCTACACCTTC
once	TRBV19	TRBJ2-5	TRBD1	CASSTTLGGGKETQYF	TGTGCCAGTAGTACCACATTAGGGGGCGGAAAGGAGACCCAGTACTTC
few	TRBV7-2	TRBJ2-3	TRBD2	CASSSGLGSDTQYF	TGTGCCAGCAGCTCGGGACTAGGGTCAGATACGCAGTATTTT
-	TRBV7-8	TRBJ2-7	TRBD1	CASSLVGGPGQGISRRSEQYF	TGTGCCAGCAGCTTAGTCGGCGGTCCGGGACAGGGTATCTCGCGCCGATCCGAGCAGTACTTC
-	TRBV3-1/TRBV3-2	TRBJ2-3	TRBD2	CASSQDPSGGRDTQYF	TGTGCCAGCAGCCAAGACCCTAGCGGGGGGAGAGATACGCAGTATTTT
few	TRBV5-1	TRBJ1-2	-	CASSLERANYGYTF	TGCGCCAGCAGCTTGGAGCGGGCTAACTATGGCTACACCTTC
-	TRBV24-1	TRBJ2-3	-	CATSDEVTDTQYF	TGTGCCACCAGTGATGAGGTCACAGATACGCAGTATTTT
-	TRBV7-2	TRBJ2-3	TRBD1	CASSLQGDVDGTQYF	TGTGCCAGCAGCTTACAGGGGGATGTGGATGGTACGCAGTATTTT
-	TRBV6-5	TRBJ1-1	-	CASRGAGNTEAFF	TGTGCCAGCAGGGGGGCGGGGAACACTGAAGCTTTCTTT
-	TRBV9	TRBJ2-2	-	CASSVGRPDGNTGELFF	TGTGCCAGCAGCGTAGGTCGCCCAGATGGGAACACCGGGGAGCTGTTTTTT
few	TRBV9	TRBJ1-3	TRBD1	CASSRGTGALSGNTIYF	TGTGCCAGCAGCCGGGGGACAGGGGCCCTCTCTGGAAACACCATATATTTT
-	TRBV9	TRBJ2-1	-	CASSVGLNSYNEQFF	TGTGCCAGCAGCGTGGGACTGAACTCCTACAATGAGCAGTTCTTC
few	TRBV28	TRBJ1-2	-	CASNDADGTGYTF	TGTGCCAGCAACGACGCGGATGGAACCGGCTACACCTTC
-	TRBV10-3	TRBJ2-1	TRBD1	CAISWDREGGEQFF	TGTGCCATCAGTTGGGACAGGGAGGGCGGTGAGCAGTTCTTC
once	TRBV28	TRBJ1-1	TRBD1	CASKPGTGNTEAFF	TGTGCCAGCAAGCCAGGGACAGGGAACACTGAAGCTTTCTTT
-	TRBV7-9	TRBJ1-2	-	CASSLATLGDGYTF	TGTGCCAGCAGCTTAGCCACTTTAGGGGATGGCTACACCTTC
-	TRBV10-3	TRBJ2-3	-	CAICDGGTDTQYF	TGTGCCATCTGCGACGGGGGCACAGATACGCAGTATTTT
-	TRBV2	TRBJ1-6	TRBD1	CASSVQGVPYNSPLHF	TGTGCCAGCAGCGTACAGGGGGTCCCCTATAATTCACCCCTCCACTTT
-	TRBV19	TRBJ1-4	-	CASSIEWKAGARDEKLFF	TGTGCCAGTAGTATAGAGTGGAAGGCGGGGGCTCGGGATGAAAAACTGTTTTTT
once	TRBV6-5	TRBJ1-1	-	CASSYRGGSTEAFF	TGTGCCAGCAGTTACCGCGGGGGTTCTACTGAAGCTTTCTTT
-	TRBV7-9	TRBJ2-1	-	CASSFVYNEQFF	TGTGCCAGCAGCTTCGTGTACAATGAGCAGTTCTTC
-	TRBV20-1	TRBJ1-1	-	CSASTQGKNTEAFF	TGCAGTGCTAGTACCCAGGGAAAGAACACTGAAGCTTTCTTT